This T cell receptor (beta chain) was documented in a study of CD8 T cells in Susac syndrome. Trimming removed 6 bases at V and 1 base at J, with 18 bases between. This CDR3 has 16 residues. The germline CDR1 and CDR2 sequences are LNHDA and SQIVND (reference sequence). With random hexamers, reverse transcription was performed on about 0.5 to 1 ug of RNA. TCRdb ran MiXCR on the immunoSEQ multiplex PCR reads and lists one entry per CDR3 protein. Here the sample spans approximately 100,000 distinct CDR3 sequences, nearly 95% being singletons. The sequence was collected from a human donor in good health. The chain couples TRBV19 to TRBJ1-2; D remains ambiguous. The sample comprised CD4+ T cells from PBMCs. The DNA of the CDR3 is TGTGCCAGTAGGCTAACTGGGCAGTTTGGTAACTATGGCTACACCTTC. Translation: CASRLTGQFGNYGYTF.